This note documents a single T cell receptor (beta chain) sequence. This specimen comes from a study of blood T cell repertoires in COVID-19. Study-wide context: Acute-phase and convalescent COVID-19 samples originated in the United States, Italy and Spain.

The CDR3 has 15 residues. V gave up 0 bases and J gave up 7 bases; unmatched junction bases: 7. The germline V gene encodes CDR1 SGHKS and CDR2 YYEKEE (reference sequence). Seattle's cohort entered during active infection and was followed longitudinally. Produced via immunoSEQ multiplex PCR; TCRdb's table is partial and in-frame only. Of about 190,000 clones listed, about 81% were seen once; the top ten hold around 11%. The genes are TRBV5-5 and TRBJ2-5, with 9 bases matching TRBD1. This clonotype was obtained from a woman older than 75 with COVID-19, enrolled during active disease. The sequenced material came from peripheral blood. CDR3 DNA sequence: TGTGCCAGCAGCTTGGCGGGACAGGGTATGGGGACCCAGTACTTC. It yields the protein CASSLAGQGMGTQYF.